Below are 17 T cell receptor beta chains sequenced from a single sample in a study of blood T cell repertoires in COVID-19. Profiling relied on immunoSEQ multiplex PCR, and the TCRdb table lists in-frame clones only, not all of them. Of fewer than 300,000 clones in the sample, 80% to 95% were seen once. What was sequenced was peripheral blood. All receptors derive from a woman aged 25-40 years with COVID-19, enrolled during active disease.

This rearrangement joins TRBV19 to TRBJ1-1; D not certain. The CDR3 sequence is 15 residues long. Germline V CDR1 and CDR2: LNHDA, SQIVND (reference sequence). Trimming cost V 7 bases and J 6 bases, with 21 bases left between them. As DNA, the CDR3 is TGTGCCAGTACCCTTGGGCCTCCCGGTGGATCTGAAGCTTTCTTT. It codes for CASTLGPPGGSEAFF.

This sequence joins TRBV12-3 or TRBV12-4 and TRBJ2-7; D perhaps matches TRBD1 (6 bases). Trimming removed 2 bases at V and 3 bases at J, with 8 bases between. CDR3 length: 13 amino acids. Here the CDR3 reads CASSLQGIYEQYF. The CDR3 bases are TGTGCCAGCAGTTTACAGGGGATCTACGAGCAGTACTTC.

The chain joins TRBV5-1 to TRBJ2-7, with 9 bases aligning to TRBD1. The CDR3 runs to 14 residues. V shed 4 bases and J 3 bases; nucleotides not matched to a gene: 5. Germline loops: CDR1 SGHRS, CDR2 YFSETQ. Here the CDR3 reads CASSIADRGYEQYF. The CDR3, as DNA: TGCGCCAGCAGCATAGCGGACAGGGGCTACGAGCAGTACTTC.

The chain recombines TRBV27 with TRBJ2-1, with 12 bases that match TRBD2. The CDR3 length is 17 residues. V dropped 4 bases and J dropped 6; count of bases not matched to a gene: 10. Germline V gene lookup returns CDR1 MNHEY and CDR2 SMNVEV (reference sequence). The CDR3 region has the DNA TGTGCCAGCAGTTCTTATCTAGCGGGAGGGCCAAGCAATGAGCAGTTCTTC. Translation: CASSSYLAGGPSNEQFF.

This clone appeared a single time. The genes are TRBV2 and TRBJ2-5; 9 nucleotides line up with TRBD2. CDR3 size: 15 residues. Germline V lookup: CDR1 SNHLY, CDR2 FYNNEI. The J segment lost 3 bases and the V segment lost 6 bases, leaving 8 bases of the junction unmatched. CDR3 region: CASRIYRTSEETQYF. DNA for the CDR3: TGTGCCAGCAGAATTTATCGGACTAGCGAAGAGACCCAGTACTTC.

The rearrangement joins TRBV30 to TRBJ2-2, with TRBD2 identical over 12 bases. J gave up 10 bases and V 4 bases, and 4 bases lay outside the gene matches. The CDR3 length is 13 residues. CDR1 is GTSNPN and CDR2 is SVGIG in the germline V gene (reference sequence). The CDR3 spells CAWNLAGGAELFF. The DNA of the CDR3 is TGTGCCTGGAATCTAGCGGGAGGGGCGGAGCTGTTTTTT.

The chain couples TRBV3-1 (or the pseudogene TRBV3-2) to TRBJ2-5; a possible D gene is TRBD1 (6 bases). The V and J ends lost 6 bases and 1 base respectively, with 9 bases between them. The CDR3 runs to 13 residues. Looked up from germline, CDR1 is LGHDT and CDR2 is YNNKEL (reference sequence). The DNA of the CDR3 is TGTGCCAGCAGTCGGACAGTCCAAGAGACCCAGTACTTC. Its protein product is CASSRTVQETQYF.

CDR3 sequence reads: CASSLGSQGGETQYF. CDR3 nucleotides: TGTGCCAGCAGCTTGGGGTCCCAGGGAGGAGAGACCCAGTACTTC. V gene TRBV5-4 combines with J gene TRBJ2-5; a weak D match, TRBD2 (6 bases). Trimming removed 0 bases from V and 4 bases from J, with 13 bases in between. This CDR3 has 15 residues. In germline, CDR1 is SGHNT, CDR2 YYREEE (reference sequence).

About this clone itself: Other DNA sequences of this sample code for an identical CDR3. The chain couples TRBV7-9 to TRBJ2-7; TRBD1 is a possible D gene (5 bases). Trimming took 6 bases from V and 2 from J, leaving 8 bases between them. Germline V gene data show CDR1 as SEHNR and CDR2 as FQNEAQ (reference sequence). The CDR3 loop spans 12 amino acids. CDR3 sequence: CASSQGTYEQYF. The CDR3 DNA reads TGTGCCAGCAGTCAGGGAACCTACGAGCAGTACTTC.

The gene calls are TRBV19 and TRBJ1-2; 8 bases are shared with TRBD1. In germline, CDR1 is LNHDA, CDR2 SQIVND (reference sequence). This CDR3 region has 16 residues. With 4 bases clipped from V and 5 bases from J, the junction kept 12 bases outside the gene matches. This chain's CDR3 is CASSTPPGQGRYGYTF. CDR3 DNA: TGTGCCAGTAGTACCCCACCCGGACAGGGAAGGTATGGCTACACCTTC.

The chain is built from TRBV21-1 and TRBJ2-5; the table's D gene call, TRBD1, was not cross checked with the DNA. TRBV21-1 is listed as a pseudogene. The CDR3 length is 14 residues. The CDR3 DNA sequence: TGTGCCAGCCCTTGGGGCGGATCGACTGAGACCCAGTACTTC. It specifies CASPWGGSTETQYF.

J is TRBJ1-5 and V is TRBV28; 10 bases are a match to TRBD1. V shed 4 bases, J shed 4 bases, and the junction held 4 bases outside the gene matches. This CDR3 comprises 15 residues. The V gene's germline CDR1 is MDHEN and CDR2 SYDVKM. The CDR3 bases are TGTGCCAGCAGTTCACCGGGACAGGGGAATCAGCCCCAGCATTTT. Its protein is CASSSPGQGNQPQHF.

This chain links TRBV7-2 with TRBJ2-1; D possibly corresponds to TRBD2 (6 bases). CDR1 and CDR2 (germline): SGHTA, FQGNSA. Trimming took off 4 bases at V and 0 bases at J, with 10 bases between the two ends. The CDR3 is 15 residues long. The CDR3 loop reads CASSSRGGSYNEQFF. The CDR3 DNA reads as TGTGCCAGCAGCTCTCGGGGAGGCTCCTACAATGAGCAGTTCTTC.

This clone was counted a single time. The chain links TRBV6-5 to TRBJ1-3, with 7 nucleotides matching TRBD1. The CDR3 contains 15 residues. The germline CDR1 and CDR2 sequences are MNHEY and SVGAGI. The V and J ends lost 5 bases and 1 base, in that order; junction bases with no gene match: 5. The CDR3 here is CASSPGTVSGNTIYF. CDR3 coding DNA: TGTGCCAGCAGTCCGGGGACAGTATCTGGAAACACCATATATTTT.

V and J are TRBV5-1 and TRBJ1-2; 8 positions agree with TRBD1. Germline lookup yields CDR1 SGHRS and CDR2 YFSETQ. The V segment lost 0 bases and the J segment 0 bases; nucleotides outside the gene matches: 1. The length of the CDR3 is 15 residues. The CDR3 is CASSLAGGPNYGYTF. The CDR3 bases are TGCGCCAGCAGCTTGGCAGGGGGCCCTAACTATGGCTACACCTTC.

V is TRBV5-3 and J is TRBJ2-1, with TRBD2 as a possible D gene (6 bases). TRBV5-3 is assigned to the ORF class and has an uncertain function. Deletions cut 4 bases from V and 5 bases from J, with 16 bases between. CDR3 size: 15 residues. CDR3 DNA sequence: TGTGCCAGAAGCCCGCCGGGACTCACACACAATGAGCAGTTCTTC. Protein: CARSPPGLTHNEQFF.

The chain links TRBV11-2 to TRBJ2-2; 9 bases align to TRBD1. Trimming cost V 0 bases and J 3 bases; bases outside gene matches: 8. The CDR3 loop spans 18 amino acids. Germline V gives CDR1 SGHAT, CDR2 FQNNGV. As DNA, the CDR3 is TGTGCCAGCAGCTTAGATCCCACCGGGACAGGGTACACCGGGGAGCTGTTTTTT. Its protein product is CASSLDPTGTGYTGELFF.